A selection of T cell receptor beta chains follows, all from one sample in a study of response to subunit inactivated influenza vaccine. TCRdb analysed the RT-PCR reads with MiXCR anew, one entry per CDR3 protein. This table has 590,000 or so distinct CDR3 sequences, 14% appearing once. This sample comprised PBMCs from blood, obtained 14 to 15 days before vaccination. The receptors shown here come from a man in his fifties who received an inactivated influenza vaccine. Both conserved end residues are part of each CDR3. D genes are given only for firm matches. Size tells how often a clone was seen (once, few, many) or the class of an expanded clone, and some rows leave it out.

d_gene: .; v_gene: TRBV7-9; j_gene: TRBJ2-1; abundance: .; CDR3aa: CASSLAHSASYNEQFF; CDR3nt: TGTGCCAGCAGCTTAGCGCACAGTGCATCCTACAATGAGCAGTTCTTC
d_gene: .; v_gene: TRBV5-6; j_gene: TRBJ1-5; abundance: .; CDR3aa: CASSSLGEPQPQHF; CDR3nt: TGTGCCAGCAGCTCCCTGGGGGAGCCTCAGCCCCAGCATTTT
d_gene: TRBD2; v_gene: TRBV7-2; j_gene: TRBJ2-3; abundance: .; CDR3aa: CASSPLAGGGTQYF; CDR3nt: TGTGCCAGCAGCCCACTAGCGGGAGGCGGTACGCAGTATTTT
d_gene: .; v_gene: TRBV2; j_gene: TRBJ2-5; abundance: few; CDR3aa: CASSPGQGTQYF; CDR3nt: TGTGCCAGCAGCCCGGGCCAAGGGACCCAGTACTTC
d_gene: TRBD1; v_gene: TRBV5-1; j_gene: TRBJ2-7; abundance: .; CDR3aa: CASRLGVRTGMAYEQYF; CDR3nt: TGCGCCAGCCGATTGGGGGTTCGGACAGGAATGGCCTACGAGCAGTACTTC
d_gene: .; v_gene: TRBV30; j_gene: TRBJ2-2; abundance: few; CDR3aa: CAWRMRPGRLSGELFF; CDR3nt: TGTGCCTGGAGGATGCGACCCGGGAGACTTTCCGGGGAGCTGTTTTTT
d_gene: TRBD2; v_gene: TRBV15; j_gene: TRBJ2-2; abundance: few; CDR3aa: CATSRDGLAGSQGTGELFF; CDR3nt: TGTGCCACCAGCAGAGATGGGCTAGCGGGGTCGCAAGGCACCGGGGAGCTGTTTTTT
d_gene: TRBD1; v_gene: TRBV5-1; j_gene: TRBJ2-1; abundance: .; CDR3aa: CASSQDRLPYEQFF; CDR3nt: TGCGCCAGCAGCCAGGACAGGCTACCCTATGAGCAGTTCTTC
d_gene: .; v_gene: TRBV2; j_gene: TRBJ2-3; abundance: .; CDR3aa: CDSKLEYADTQYF; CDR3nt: TGTGACAGCAAACTGGAATACGCAGATACGCAGTATTTT
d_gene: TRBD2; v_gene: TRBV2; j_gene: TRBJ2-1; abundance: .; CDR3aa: CASSELAGLTYNEQFF; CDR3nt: TGTGCCAGCAGTGAGCTAGCGGGGCTGACATACAATGAGCAGTTCTTC
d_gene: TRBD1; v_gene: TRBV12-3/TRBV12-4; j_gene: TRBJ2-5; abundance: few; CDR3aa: CASSLGGQGGETQYF; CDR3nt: TGTGCCAGCAGTTTGGGGGGACAGGGAGGAGAGACCCAGTACTTC
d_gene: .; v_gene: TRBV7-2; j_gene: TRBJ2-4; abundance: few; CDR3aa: CASSLAGGNRNIQYF; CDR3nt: TGTGCCAGCAGCTTAGCTGGGGGGAATCGGAACATTCAGTACTTC
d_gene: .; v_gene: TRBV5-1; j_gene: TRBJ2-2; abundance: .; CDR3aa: CASSLDAGLTGELFF; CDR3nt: TGCGCCAGCAGCTTGGATGCAGGGCTCACCGGGGAGCTGTTTTTT
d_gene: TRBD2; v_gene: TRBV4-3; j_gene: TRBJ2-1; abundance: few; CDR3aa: CASSQDSSGVSRHEQFF; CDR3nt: TGCGCCAGCAGCCAAGATTCTAGCGGTGTCAGCAGACATGAGCAGTTCTTC
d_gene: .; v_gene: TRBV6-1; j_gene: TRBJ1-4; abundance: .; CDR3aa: CASRPSPQPKGEKLFF; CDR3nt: TGTGCCAGCAGACCCAGTCCCCAGCCCAAGGGGGAAAAACTGTTTTTT
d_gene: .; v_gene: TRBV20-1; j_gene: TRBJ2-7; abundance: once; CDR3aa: CSATAPGNYEQYF; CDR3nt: TGCAGTGCTACGGCCCCGGGGAACTACGAGCAGTACTTC
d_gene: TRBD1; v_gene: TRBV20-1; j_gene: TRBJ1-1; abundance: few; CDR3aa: CSARAPGTGGDGAFF; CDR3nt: TGCAGTGCTAGAGCTCCTGGGACAGGGGGAGATGGAGCTTTCTTT
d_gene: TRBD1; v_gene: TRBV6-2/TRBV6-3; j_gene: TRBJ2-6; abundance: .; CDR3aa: CASSYETGNSGANVLTF; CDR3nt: TGTGCCAGCAGTTACGAGACAGGGAACTCTGGGGCCAACGTCCTGACTTTC
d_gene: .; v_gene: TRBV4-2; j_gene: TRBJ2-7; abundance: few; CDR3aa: CASSQGAFNGGPYEQYF; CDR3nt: TGTGCCAGCAGCCAAGGTGCATTTAACGGGGGCCCCTACGAGCAGTACTTC
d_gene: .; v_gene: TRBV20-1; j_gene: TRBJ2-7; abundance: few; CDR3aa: CSASPPGRYEQYF; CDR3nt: TGCAGTGCCTCCCCTCCGGGGAGATACGAGCAGTACTTC
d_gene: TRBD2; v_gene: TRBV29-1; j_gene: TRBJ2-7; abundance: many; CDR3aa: CSVKLAGVFGFGEQYF; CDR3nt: TGCAGCGTTAAATTAGCGGGAGTTTTTGGGTTTGGCGAGCAGTACTTC
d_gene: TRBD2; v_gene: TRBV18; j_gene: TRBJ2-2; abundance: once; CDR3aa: CASSTTSGSNTGELFF; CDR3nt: TGTGCCAGCTCAACGACTAGCGGTTCGAACACCGGGGAGCTGTTTTTT
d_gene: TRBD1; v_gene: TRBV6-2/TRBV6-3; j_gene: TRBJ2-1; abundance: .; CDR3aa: CASRGDRGYNEQFF; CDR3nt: TGTGCCAGCAGGGGGGACAGGGGCTACAATGAGCAGTTCTTC
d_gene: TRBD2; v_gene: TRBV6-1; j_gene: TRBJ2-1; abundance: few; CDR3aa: CASSLLAEPIYNEQFF; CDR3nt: TGTGCCAGCAGCCTACTAGCGGAGCCGATCTACAATGAGCAGTTCTTC
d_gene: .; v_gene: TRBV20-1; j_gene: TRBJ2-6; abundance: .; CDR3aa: CSARNRGSGANVLTF; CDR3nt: TGCAGTGCTAGAAATCGGGGTTCTGGGGCCAACGTCCTGACTTTC
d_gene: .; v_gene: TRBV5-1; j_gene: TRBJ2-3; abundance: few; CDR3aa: CASSLGGHSPTDTQYF; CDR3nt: TGCGCCAGCAGCTTGGGGGGACACTCCCCGACAGATACGCAGTATTTT
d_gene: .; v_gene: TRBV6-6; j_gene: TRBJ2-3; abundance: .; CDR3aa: CASSYPRDTQYF; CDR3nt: TGTGCCAGCAGTTACCCTAGGGATACGCAGTATTTT
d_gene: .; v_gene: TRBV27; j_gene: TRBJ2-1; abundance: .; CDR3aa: CASSPRQGLGGGFF; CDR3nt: TGTGCCAGCAGTCCGCGACAGGGACTAGGCGGTGGGTTCTTC
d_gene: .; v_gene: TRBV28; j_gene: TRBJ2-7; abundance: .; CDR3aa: CASSTGQGVSYEQYF; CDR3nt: TGTGCCAGCAGTACCGGGCAGGGAGTTTCCTACGAGCAGTACTTC
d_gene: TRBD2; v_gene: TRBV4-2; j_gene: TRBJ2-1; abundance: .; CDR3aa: CASSRETSGNIIEQFF; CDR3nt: TGTGCCAGCAGCCGAGAGACTAGCGGGAATATCATTGAGCAGTTCTTC
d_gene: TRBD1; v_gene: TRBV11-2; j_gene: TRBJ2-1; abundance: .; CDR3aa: CASRQGSIYNEQFF; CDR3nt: TGTGCCAGCAGACAGGGGTCCATCTACAATGAGCAGTTCTTC
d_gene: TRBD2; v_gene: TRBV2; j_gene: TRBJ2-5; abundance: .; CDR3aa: CTSSTPLAGGPGETQYF; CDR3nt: TGTACCAGCAGTACTCCATTGGCGGGGGGGCCTGGTGAGACCCAGTACTTC
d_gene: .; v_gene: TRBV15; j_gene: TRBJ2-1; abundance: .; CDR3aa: CATSKDDGEQFF; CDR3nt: TGTGCCACCAGCAAAGACGATGGTGAGCAGTTCTTC
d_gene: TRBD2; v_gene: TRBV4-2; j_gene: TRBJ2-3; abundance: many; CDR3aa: CASSQGLAGGRDTQYF; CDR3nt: TGTGCCAGCAGCCAGGGACTAGCGGGAGGAAGGGATACGCAGTATTTT
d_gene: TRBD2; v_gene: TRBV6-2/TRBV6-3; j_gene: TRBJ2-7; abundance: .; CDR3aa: CASKAGGGYEQYF; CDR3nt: TGTGCCAGCAAGGCAGGCGGGGGCTACGAGCAGTACTTC
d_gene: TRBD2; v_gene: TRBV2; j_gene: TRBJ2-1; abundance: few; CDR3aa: CASSEALPRASGGPYNEQFF; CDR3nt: TGTGCCAGCAGTGAAGCGCTACCTCGAGCGTCGGGGGGGCCCTACAATGAGCAGTTCTTC
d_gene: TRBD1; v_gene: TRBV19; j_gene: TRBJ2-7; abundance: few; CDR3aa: CASSIRDRVSEQYF; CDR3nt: TGTGCCAGTAGCATCCGGGACAGGGTATCCGAGCAGTACTTC
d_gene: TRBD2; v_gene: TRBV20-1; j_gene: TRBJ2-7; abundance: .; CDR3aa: CSATRLSGGPYEQYF; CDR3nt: TGCAGTGCTACGAGGCTTAGCGGGGGACCCTACGAGCAGTACTTC
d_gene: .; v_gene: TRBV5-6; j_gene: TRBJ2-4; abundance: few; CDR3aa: CASSSWVENIQYF; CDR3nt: TGTGCCAGCAGCTCCTGGGTGGAAAACATTCAGTACTTC
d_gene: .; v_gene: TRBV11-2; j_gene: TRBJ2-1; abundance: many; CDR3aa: CAARVNNEQFF; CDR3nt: TGTGCCGCCAGGGTTAACAATGAGCAGTTCTTC
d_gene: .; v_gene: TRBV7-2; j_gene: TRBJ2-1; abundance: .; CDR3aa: CASSPATGSHSYNEQFF; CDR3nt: TGTGCCAGCAGCCCCGCTACCGGGAGCCACTCCTACAATGAGCAGTTCTTC
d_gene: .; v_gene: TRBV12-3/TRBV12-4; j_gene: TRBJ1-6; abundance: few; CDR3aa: CASSKQSSPLHF; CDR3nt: TGTGCCAGCAGTAAACAGTCATCACCCCTCCACTTT
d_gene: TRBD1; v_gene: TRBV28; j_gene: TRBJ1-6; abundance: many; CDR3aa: CASTTGQGRAPLHF; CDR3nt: TGTGCCAGCACCACGGGACAGGGTCGGGCACCCCTCCACTTT
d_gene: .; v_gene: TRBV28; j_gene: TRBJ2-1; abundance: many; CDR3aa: CASSLVTAYNEQFF; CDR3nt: TGTGCCAGCAGTTTAGTTACTGCCTACAATGAGCAGTTCTTC
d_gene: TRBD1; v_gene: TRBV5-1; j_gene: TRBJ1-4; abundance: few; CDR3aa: CASLTGTGGEKLFF; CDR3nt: TGCGCCAGCTTGACCGGGACAGGGGGGGAAAAACTGTTTTTT
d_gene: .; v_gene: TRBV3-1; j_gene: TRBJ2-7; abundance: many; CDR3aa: CASSQGRRSYEQYF; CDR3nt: TGTGCCAGCAGCCAAGGCCGGAGATCCTACGAGCAGTACTTC
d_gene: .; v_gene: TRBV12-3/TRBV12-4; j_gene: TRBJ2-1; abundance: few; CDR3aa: CASTNTWPNEQFF; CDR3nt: TGTGCCAGCACCAATACGTGGCCCAATGAGCAGTTCTTC
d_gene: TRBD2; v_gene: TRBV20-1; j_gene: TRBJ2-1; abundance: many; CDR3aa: CSALLTSGVSSSYNEQFF; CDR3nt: TGCAGTGCTCTCCTGACTAGCGGGGTCTCGAGCTCCTACAATGAGCAGTTCTTC
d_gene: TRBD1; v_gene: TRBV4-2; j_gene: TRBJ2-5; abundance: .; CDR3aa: CASSRTDRAGTQYF; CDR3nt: TGTGCCAGCAGCCGGACGGACAGGGCCGGGACCCAGTACTTC
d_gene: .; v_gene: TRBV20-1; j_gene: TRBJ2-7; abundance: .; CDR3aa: CSAKSLASTYEQYF; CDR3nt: TGCAGTGCTAAATCTCTAGCGTCCACCTACGAGCAGTACTTC
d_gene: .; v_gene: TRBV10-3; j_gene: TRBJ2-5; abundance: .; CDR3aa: CAISPDKSETQYF; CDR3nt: TGTGCCATCAGTCCAGACAAGTCAGAGACCCAGTACTTC
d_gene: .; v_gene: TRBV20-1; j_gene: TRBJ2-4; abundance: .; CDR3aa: CSALSGVAKNIQYF; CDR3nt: TGCAGTGCTCTTTCTGGAGTAGCCAAAAACATTCAGTACTTC
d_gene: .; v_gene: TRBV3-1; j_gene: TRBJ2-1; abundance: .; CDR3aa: CASSQGVFGGSYNEQFF; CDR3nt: TGTGCCAGCAGCCAAGGGGTCTTTGGGGGGTCCTACAATGAGCAGTTCTTC